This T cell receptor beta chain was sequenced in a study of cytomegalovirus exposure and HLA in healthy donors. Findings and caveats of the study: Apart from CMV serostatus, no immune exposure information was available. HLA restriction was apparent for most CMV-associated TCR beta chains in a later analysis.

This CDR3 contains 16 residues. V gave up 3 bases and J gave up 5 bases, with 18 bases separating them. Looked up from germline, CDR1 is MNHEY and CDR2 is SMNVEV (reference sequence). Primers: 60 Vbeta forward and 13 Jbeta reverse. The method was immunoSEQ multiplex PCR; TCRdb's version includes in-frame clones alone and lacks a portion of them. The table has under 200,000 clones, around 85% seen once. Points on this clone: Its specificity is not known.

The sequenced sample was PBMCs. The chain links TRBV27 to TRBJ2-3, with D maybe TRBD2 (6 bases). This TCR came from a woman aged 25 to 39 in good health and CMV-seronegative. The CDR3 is CASSFSGLPIGDTQYF. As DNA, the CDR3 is TGTGCCAGCAGTTTCTCAGGACTACCTATTGGAGATACGCAGTATTTT.